These 24 T cell receptor beta chains were all obtained from the same sample, sequenced in a study of T cells and Merkel cell carcinoma outcomes (dated by TCRdb to 2020 to 2022). The library came from the immunoSEQ multiplex PCR assay. TCRdb mirrors the immuneACCESS table, restricted to in-frame sequences. Some clones are absent from its copies; in checked studies, under half trace to an unresolved V gene, and the reason for the others is unknown. The sample records thousands of clones, 84% of which are singletons. The top ten clones comprise around 2.5% of the sample. The sequenced material came from tumor tissue from Merkel cell carcinoma. The source of these receptors is a human donor with Merkel cell carcinoma.

The chain is built from TRBV5-1 and TRBJ1-5, with TRBD1 identical over 7 bases. CDR1 is SGHRS, CDR2 YFSETQ, per germline. There are 15 residues in the CDR3. The ends lost 0 bases at V and 7 bases at J; junction bases unmatched: 7. CDR3 loop: CASSLDDRERQPQHF. CDR3 nucleotides: TGCGCCAGCAGCTTGGACGACAGGGAGAGGCAGCCCCAGCATTTT.

The gene calls are TRBV25-1 and TRBJ2-5; D is unresolved. This CDR3 has 13 amino acids. Deletions cut 4 bases from V and 5 bases from J, with 11 bases between. Germline V lookup: CDR1 MGHDK, CDR2 SYGVNS. CDR3 bases: TGTGCCAGCAGTGCTGGCTTAGTGGAGACCCAGTACTTC. Residues: CASSAGLVETQYF.

The chain employs TRBV5-1 and TRBJ2-7; D possibly corresponds to TRBD2 (7 bases). The CDR3 loop spans 15 amino acids. V was cut by 1 base and J by 0 bases, with 11 bases left in between. Germline V gives CDR1 SGHRS, CDR2 YFSETQ. CDR3: CASSLTGGSSYEQYF. The DNA for the CDR3 is TGCGCCAGCAGCTTGACGGGGGGCAGCTCCTACGAGCAGTACTTC.

Turning to this clone: At one end the junction does not follow the germline gene, possibly because of a read error. The V call is TRBV7-9, the J call TRBJ2-5; D possibly corresponds to TRBD2 (7 bases). The CDR3 is 14 amino acids. Germline V CDR1 and CDR2: SEHNR, FQNEAQ (reference sequence). The DNA of the CDR3 is TGTGCCGGCAGGGGAGGGGGGAAGGGGGAGATCCAGTACTTC. Residues: CAGRGGGKGEIQYF.

This chain uses TRBV5-1 with TRBJ2-7, with 10 nucleotides matching TRBD2. The CDR3 covers 14 residues. The junction had 11 bases not matched to a gene; V was cut back by 4 bases and J by 10 bases. CDR1 and CDR2 (germline): SGHRS, YFSETQ. DNA for the CDR3: TGCGCCAGCAGCGACCCTAGCGGGGGCCCAGCCCAGTACTTC. Its protein product is CASSDPSGGPAQYF.

This clone was counted a few times. The rearrangement links TRBV15 to TRBJ2-1; unclear D gene. This CDR3 has 11 amino acids. The V end lost 5 bases, the J end lost 4 bases, and 3 bases lay between the germline ends. Germline V gives CDR1 LNHNV, CDR2 YYDKDF (reference sequence). The CDR3 sequence: CATSGYNEQFF. CDR3 in DNA: TGTGCCACCAGCGGGTACAATGAGCAGTTCTTC.

This clone came up once. This sequence joins TRBV23-1 and TRBJ1-5; no reliable D call. TRBV23-1 is an ORF; its function is uncertain. There are 16 residues in the CDR3. Trimming shortened V by 2 bases and J by 0 bases, and 11 bases separated the two germline ends. The CDR3 spells CASSQDGRYSNQPQHF. DNA of the CDR3: TGCGCCAGCAGTCAAGACGGCCGCTATAGCAATCAGCCCCAGCATTTT.

A few counts support this clone. The rearrangement joins TRBV14 to TRBJ2-7, with a possible D match to TRBD1 (5 bases). Trimming took off 4 bases at V and 7 bases at J, with 8 bases between the two ends. The CDR3 totals 11 residues. From germline, CDR1 is SGHDN and CDR2 FVKESK. The CDR3 region has the DNA TGTGCCAGCAGCCCAGGGTTGGAGCAGTACTTC. Amino acid sequence: CASSPGLEQYF.

The chain links TRBV18 to TRBJ1-4; D remains ambiguous. The germline gives CDR1 KGHSH, CDR2 LQKENI. The CDR3 runs to 15 residues. V gave up 0 bases and J gave up 4 bases, with 9 bases separating them. The CDR3: CASSPPAYSNEKLFF. The CDR3 nucleotides read TGTGCCAGCTCACCACCGGCATACAGTAATGAAAAACTGTTTTTT. Full variable domain (outside the CDR3, taken from reference TRBV18 and TRBJ1-4): NAGVMQNPRHLVRRRGQEARLRCSPMKGHSHVYWYRQLPEEGLKFMVYLQKENIIDESGMPKERFSAEFPKEGPSILRIQQVVRGDSAAYFCASSPPAYSNEKLFFGSGTQLSVL.

V gene TRBV7-2 combines with J gene TRBJ2-5; D not certain. The CDR3 runs 13 residues. Trimming cost V 3 bases and J 5 bases, with 10 bases left between them. CDR1 and CDR2 (germline): SGHTA, FQGNSA. The CDR3 DNA sequence: TGTGCCAGCAGCTTGAACAGCCTTGAGACCCAGTACTTC. It yields the protein CASSLNSLETQYF. Combining the CDR3 with reference TRBV7-2 and TRBJ2-5 gives the whole variable domain GAGVSQSPSNKVTEKGKDVELRCDPISGHTALYWYRQSLGQGLEFLIYFQGNSAPDKSGLPSDRFSAERTGGSVSTLTIQRTQQEDSAVYLCASSLNSLETQYFGPGTRLLVL.

V usage is TRBV6-5 and J usage is TRBJ1-4; 8 bases agree with TRBD1. The CDR3 is 14 residues long. The V gene's germline CDR1 is MNHEY and CDR2 SVGAGI. Trimming at V came to 10 bases and at J to 8 bases, leaving 12 bases not matched to a gene. The CDR3 region has the DNA TGTGCCACCCGGACAGGGCCCGGGTCCGAAAAACTGTTTTTT. Its translation is CATRTGPGSEKLFF.

DNA of the CDR3: TGCGCCAGCAGCTCCGGACAGAACGCCAATGAGCAGTTCTTC. Its protein is CASSSGQNANEQFF. The chain recombines TRBV5-1 with TRBJ2-1; possibly TRBD1 for D (6 bases). Germline CDR1 reads SGHRS; CDR2 reads YFSETQ. The V end was cut by 3 bases, the J end by 6 bases, with 13 bases between. This CDR3 spans 14 amino acids.

V and J are TRBV19 and TRBJ2-3; 9 positions agree with TRBD2. CDR3 length: 15 amino acids. Germline V gene data show CDR1 as LNHDA and CDR2 as SQIVND (reference sequence). Trimming cost V 5 bases and J 1 base; bases outside gene matches: 4. CDR3 residues: CASSVIAGGTDTQYF. In DNA form, the CDR3 reads TGTGCCAGTAGTGTGATAGCGGGGGGCACAGATACGCAGTATTTT.

This clone was seen only once. The chain uses TRBV28 and TRBJ1-2; D gene uncertain. V lost 8 bases and J lost 7, with 14 bases in between. Germline CDR1 and CDR2: MDHEN and SYDVKM. CDR3 size: 12 residues. The CDR3 nucleotides read TGTGCCAGCTGGTTGGCCGGTCGTGGCTACACCTTC. Protein sequence: CASWLAGRGYTF.

This clone was seen a few times. This chain links TRBV5-4 with TRBJ1-5; a weak D match, TRBD1 (5 bases). This CDR3 has 14 amino acids. Germline V CDR1 and CDR2: SGHNT, YYREEE (reference sequence). V lost 4 bases, J lost 4 bases, and 12 bases lay in between. CDR3 DNA: TGTGCCAGCAGCCTGGGGGGAGTTAATCAGCCCCAGCATTTT. Its protein product is CASSLGGVNQPQHF.

This chain uses TRBV11-2 with TRBJ2-3; 10 bases are a match to TRBD2. The ends lost 1 base at V and 5 bases at J; junction bases unmatched: 9. There are 17 residues in the CDR3. Germline CDR1 reads SGHAT; CDR2 reads FQNNGV. CDR3 bases: TGTGCCAGCAGCTTAGCCCGTGGTAGCGGGGGGAGAGATACGCAGTATTTT. Amino acids: CASSLARGSGGRDTQYF.

V gene TRBV10-2 combines with J gene TRBJ2-1; D gene unclear. CDR1 is WSHSY and CDR2 is SAAADI in the germline V gene. Trimming pared 8 bases from V and 2 bases from J, leaving 13 bases between. The CDR3 contains 14 residues. CDR3 residues: CASARSEAYNEQFF. Written as DNA, the CDR3 is TGCGCCAGCGCGCGGTCAGAGGCCTACAATGAGCAGTTCTTC.

The chain employs TRBV5-4 and TRBJ2-2, with TRBD1 matching over 10 bases. J gave up 5 bases and V 5 bases, and 9 bases lay outside the gene matches. The germline V gene encodes CDR1 SGHNT and CDR2 YYREEE (reference sequence). This CDR3 comprises 16 residues. CDR3 DNA sequence: TGTGCCAGCAGTTCCCGGGACAGGGGAGGGACCGGGGAGCTGTTTTTT. Amino acid sequence: CASSSRDRGGTGELFF.

The table lists this clone with a count of one. The chain is built from TRBV5-1 and TRBJ2-3; 11 nucleotides match TRBD1. Losses at the gene ends were 0 bases for V and 4 bases for J; bases not matched to a gene: 7. Germline-derived CDR1 and CDR2 are SGHRS and YFSETQ. The CDR3 is 17 residues long. The CDR3 DNA reads as TGCGCCAGCAGCTTGGGGGACAGGGGGTATGGGGCAGATACGCAGTATTTT. It yields the protein CASSLGDRGYGADTQYF.

This chain uses TRBV7-9 with TRBJ1-1, with 8 bases aligning to TRBD1. Per the germline V gene, CDR1 is SEHNR and CDR2 is FQNEAQ (reference sequence). CDR3 length: 14 residues. The V segment lost 5 bases and the J segment 3 bases; nucleotides outside the gene matches: 5. The CDR3 region has the DNA TGTGCCAGCAGCAGAGGACAGGGTCACACTGAAGCTTTCTTT. Its translation: CASSRGQGHTEAFF.

The J gene is TRBJ1-1, the V gene TRBV5-1; unclear D gene. Trimming shortened V by 1 base and J by 3 bases, and 10 bases separated the two germline ends. Per the germline V gene, CDR1 is SGHRS and CDR2 is YFSETQ. The CDR3 consists of 14 residues. CDR3 in DNA: TGCGCCAGCAGCTTGACGGTAACGGACACTGAAGCTTTCTTT. As protein: CASSLTVTDTEAFF. The full variable domain, with the rest looked up from reference TRBV5-1 and TRBJ1-1, is KAGVTQTPRYLIKTRGQQVTLSCSPISGHRSVSWYQQTPGQGLQFLFEYFSETQRNKGNFPGRFSGRQFSNSRSEMNVSTLELGDSALYLCASSLTVTDTEAFFGQGTRLTVV.

This chain joins TRBV7-9 and TRBJ2-3; 13 bases align to TRBD2. The V gene's germline CDR1 is SEHNR and CDR2 FQNEAQ (reference sequence). Trimming took 3 bases from V and 2 from J; bases not matched to a gene: 2. This CDR3 region has 16 residues. The CDR3 spells CASSLGLAGITDTQYF. In nucleotides, the CDR3 is TGTGCCAGCAGCTTGGGACTAGCGGGGATCACAGATACGCAGTATTTT.

The rearrangement links TRBV18 to TRBJ1-5; 7 bases are shared with TRBD1. Per the germline V gene, CDR1 is KGHSH and CDR2 is LQKENI. This CDR3 comprises 16 residues. The J segment lost 4 bases and the V segment lost 3 bases, leaving 9 bases of the junction unmatched. For the CDR3, the DNA is TGTGCCAGCTCACCGGCAGGGGGTCTTCGAAATCAGCCCCAGCATTTT. As protein: CASSPAGGLRNQPQHF. Full variable domain (outside the CDR3, taken from reference TRBV18 and TRBJ1-5): NAGVMQNPRHLVRRRGQEARLRCSPMKGHSHVYWYRQLPEEGLKFMVYLQKENIIDESGMPKERFSAEFPKEGPSILRIQQVVRGDSAAYFCASSPAGGLRNQPQHFGDGTRLSIL.

The chain combines TRBV4-1 with TRBJ2-7; D possibly uses TRBD1 or TRBD2 (5 bases each). This CDR3 contains 14 residues. Germline loops: CDR1 MGHRA, CDR2 YSYEKL. V lost 1 base to trimming and J lost 0 bases, with 7 bases between them. The CDR3 region is CASSQGGSSYEQYF. The CDR3 nucleotides are TGCGCCAGCAGCCAAGGGGGGAGCTCCTACGAGCAGTACTTC.